This TCR beta chain was recorded in a study of OX40 agonist ivuxolimab in advanced cancers. Study-wide background: Three patients, one with hepatocellular carcinoma and two with cutaneous melanoma, responded partially. Findings of the study overall: On average, CD8+ T cells had more expanded clones than CD4+. Clones of CD4+ and CD8+ blood T cells grew by week 6 at doses of 0.1 to 3.0 mg/kg.

This CDR3 spans 16 amino acids. Germline V gene lookup returns CDR1 LNHDA and CDR2 SQIVND (reference sequence). Trimming took off 0 bases at V and 0 bases at J, with 11 bases between the two ends. Profiling relied on immunoSEQ multiplex PCR, and the TCRdb table lists in-frame clones only, not all of them. The repertoire consists of 63,000 or so clones, with less than 90% occurring once and the leading ten covering approximately 8%. A history of autoimmune disease or systemic immunosuppression excluded patients. For this clone: Its specificity is not known.

Material: CD4+ or CD8+ T cells sorted from blood, obtained in a trial of the OX40 agonist ivuxolimab. The V gene is TRBV19, the J gene TRBJ1-1; D call uncertain. This clonotype was obtained from an adult with an advanced solid tumor such as melanoma, head and neck, liver or kidney cancer. The CDR3 coding sequence is TGTGCCAGTAGTATAGAGGGTGGCGCGATGAACACTGAAGCTTTCTTT. Translating gives CASSIEGGAMNTEAFF.